This TCR beta chain was captured in a study of blood T cell repertoires in COVID-19. Across the whole study: COVID-19 samples from acute and convalescent phases originated in the United States, Italy and Spain. PBMCs, B-cell-depleted T cells, or T cells provided the cDNA or gDNA that made up the material.

The CDR3 totals 11 residues. CDR1 MDHEN and CDR2 SYDVKM come from the germline V gene. The V gene lost 2 bases and the J gene lost 8 bases, with 3 bases spanning the gap. Per the original methods: It was from reference gene primer amplification that nucleated cell counts were estimated. Method: immunoSEQ multiplex PCR; TCRdb's copy keeps in-frame clones and lacks some. V and J calls and clone size are copied from that table; D and trimming were computed from the DNA. The table has some 380,000 clones, 90% seen once. The specimen was peripheral blood. The chain employs TRBV28 and TRBJ2-2; D is uncertain. This receptor was obtained from a man aged 18 to 29 with active or convalescent COVID-19. The CDR3 loop is CASSLRGELFF. The CDR3 DNA is TGTGCCAGCAGTTTACGGGGGGAGCTGTTTTTT. Based on the CDR3 plus reference TRBV28 and TRBJ2-2, the full variable domain is DVKVTQSSRYLVKRTGEKVFLECVQDMDHENMFWYRQDPGLGLRLIYFSYDVKMKEKGDIPEGYSVSREKKERFSLILESASTNQTSMYLCASSLRGELFFGEGSRLTVL.